These 30 T cell receptor beta chains were all obtained from the same sample, sequenced in a study of regulatory T cells in long-lasting Graves disease (dated by TCRdb to about 2021). In the paper's terms, the time point label means: newly diagnosed GD, antithyroid drugs for less than 3 months. RNA was extracted from PBMCs in TRIzol for both TCR sequencing and RNA sequencing. Libraries came from multiplex PCR. Sequencer: Illumina HiSeq 4000. To build TCR beta libraries, CDR3 regions were amplified by Arm-PCR using iRepertoire HTBI primers. TCRdb reran the public reads through fastp at Q25 and MiXCR, keeping productive beta chains. Merged by CDR3 protein, the rows form single entries marked with the most common genes and DNA. This sample lists 510,000 or so distinct CDR3 sequences; more than 10% were detected once. The ten biggest clones cover almost 9% of the sample. The data were also submitted as part of a second study, on T cells in Graves' hyperthyroidism and ophthalmopathy.

Here the sequenced sample was peripheral blood mononuclear cells (PBMCs), taken at new diagnosis, from a patient treated with antithyroid drugs. Receptors were obtained from a woman in her twenties or thirties with Graves disease. Donor details come from another sample of the same person, matched by shared clones.

This clonotype was seen a handful of times. The rearrangement links TRBV19 to TRBJ2-1; the D gene is possibly TRBD1 (5 bases). This CDR3 comprises 13 residues. V shed 5 bases and J shed 4 bases, with 9 bases lying between them. CDR1 LNHDA and CDR2 SQIVND come from the germline V gene (reference sequence). The CDR3 spells CASSVTDYNEQFF. The CDR3 region has the DNA TGTGCCAGTAGTGTGACAGATTACAATGAGCAGTTCTTC.

This clonotype appeared many times. This rearrangement joins TRBV2 to TRBJ1-6; TRBD1 aligns across 9 bases. Germline trimming cut 7 bases from V and 8 bases from J; bases unmatched to any gene: 12. Germline loops: CDR1 SNHLY, CDR2 FYNNEI. This CDR3 is 16 amino acids long. The CDR3 DNA is TGTGCCAGCAACAGGGGGCTGGGGGTTGCGGATTCACCCCTCCACTTT. This codes for CASNRGLGVADSPLHF.

This clonotype was counted at least ten times. This sequence joins TRBV18 and TRBJ2-5; D remains unclear. V lost 3 bases and J lost 5, with 13 bases in between. CDR3 length equals 14 residues. Germline values: CDR1 KGHSH, CDR2 LQKENI. CDR3 region: CASSPSGLRETQYF. The CDR3 DNA is TGTGCCAGCTCACCTTCGGGCCTAAGGGAGACCCAGTACTTC. Based on the CDR3 plus reference TRBV18 and TRBJ2-5, the full variable domain is NAGVMQNPRHLVRRRGQEARLRCSPMKGHSHVYWYRQLPEEGLKFMVYLQKENIIDESGMPKERFSAEFPKEGPSILRIQQVVRGDSAAYFCASSPSGLRETQYFGPGTRLLVL.

The chain uses TRBV20-1 and TRBJ2-5; D is unclear. Trimming shortened V by 0 bases and J by 0 bases, and 8 bases separated the two germline ends. There are 14 residues in the CDR3. Germline CDR1 and CDR2: DFQATT and SNEGSKA (reference sequence). The CDR3 protein is CSAREDSYQETQYF. The DNA for the CDR3 is TGCAGTGCTAGAGAGGATAGCTACCAAGAGACCCAGTACTTC.

This clonotype showed up many times. The junction departs from germline at one end; a sequencing error may be responsible. The chain joins TRBV28 to TRBJ1-5; a possible D gene is TRBD1 (6 bases). This CDR3 region has 15 residues. Looked up from germline, CDR1 is MDHEN and CDR2 is SYDVKM. The CDR3 spells CASSFKGGYNQPQHF. CDR3 bases: TGTGCCAGCAGTTTTAAAGGGGGATACAATCAGCCCCAGCATTTC. The full variable domain, rest sourced from reference TRBV28 and TRBJ1-5, is DVKVTQSSRYLVKRTGEKVFLECVQDMDHENMFWYRQDPGLGLRLIYFSYDVKMKEKGDIPEGYSVSREKKERFSLILESASTNQTSMYLCASSFKGGYNQPQHFGDGTRLSIL.

The sample holds many counts of this clonotype. The chain employs TRBV4-1 and TRBJ2-7; 9 nucleotides line up with TRBD2. The J segment lost 0 bases and the V segment lost 4 bases, leaving 4 bases of the junction unmatched. Germline V gene data show CDR1 as MGHRA and CDR2 as YSYEKL. There are 15 residues in the CDR3. The CDR3 DNA is TGCGCCAGCAGCCTTATAGCGGGAGCCTCCTACGAGCAGTACTTC. It translates to CASSLIAGASYEQYF.

This rearrangement joins TRBV12-3 or TRBV12-4 to TRBJ2-2, with D hard to call. The CDR3 covers 13 residues. Trimming took 7 bases from V and 6 from J, leaving 12 bases between them. CDR3 residues: CASTNLGSGELFF. The CDR3 nucleotides are TGTGCCAGCACCAACCTCGGATCCGGGGAGCTGTTTTTT.

The chain uses TRBV7-8 and TRBJ2-7; 7 bases map to TRBD1. Germline lookup yields CDR1 SGHVS and CDR2 FQNEAQ. The CDR3 totals 14 residues. V lost 5 bases, J lost 4 bases, and 8 bases stayed unmatched. DNA of the CDR3: TGTGCCAGCAGCCGGAAGGGGGCTAGGTACGAGCAGTACTTC. Its protein product is CASSRKGARYEQYF.

The chain recombines TRBV20-1 with TRBJ1-5; the match to TRBD1 covers 9 bases. From germline, CDR1 is DFQATT and CDR2 SNEGSKA (reference sequence). The CDR3 is made up of 16 amino acids. The CDR3 bases are TGCAATGCCACGGACAGGGGCAGTTTCAGCAATCAGCCCCAGCATTTT. Protein sequence: CNATDRGSFSNQPQHF.

Here the CDR3 reads CASSHRVVHTGELFF. The CDR3 coding sequence is TGTGCCAGCAGCCATAGAGTGGTGCACACCGGGGAGCTGTTTTTT. The genes are TRBV7-8 and TRBJ2-2; D not certain. The CDR3 is 15 amino acids. Germline loops: CDR1 SGHVS, CDR2 FQNEAQ. V was cut by 5 bases and J by 3 bases, with 13 bases left in between.

This clonotype came up many times. The chain recombines TRBV7-2 with TRBJ1-2; D is unresolved. Trimming took 0 bases from V and 3 from J, leaving 8 bases between them. Germline V gene lookup returns CDR1 SGHTA and CDR2 FQGNSA. The CDR3 has 14 amino acids. The CDR3 DNA sequence: TGTGCCAGCAGCTTAGCCACACCGGACTATGGCTACACCTTC. Translating it yields CASSLATPDYGYTF.

This clonotype was recorded many times. The rearrangement uses TRBV30 and TRBJ1-2, with D possibly matching TRBD1 (5 bases). The CDR3 runs 13 residues. Germline V gene lookup returns CDR1 GTSNPN and CDR2 SVGIG (reference sequence). Trimming took off 0 bases at V and 6 bases at J, with 11 bases between the two ends. The CDR3 sequence is CAWSVGRAHGYTF. DNA for the CDR3: TGTGCCTGGAGTGTAGGCAGGGCTCATGGCTACACCTTC.

The rearrangement links TRBV5-1 to TRBJ1-2; D is uncertain. CDR1 and CDR2 from the germline V gene are SGHRS and YFSETQ. Trimming took off 2 bases at V and 0 bases at J, with 8 bases between the two ends. The CDR3 has 14 residues. CDR3 sequence (DNA): TGCGCCAGCAGCTTCGGAGTTGCTAACTATGGCTACACCTTC. It codes for CASSFGVANYGYTF.

Concerning this clonotype: Likely a read error: the CDR3 ends without its conserved phenylalanine or tryptophan. This rearrangement joins TRBV28 to TRBJ1-1; 8 bases match TRBD1. CDR1 is MDHEN and CDR2 is SYDVKM in the germline V gene. The CDR3 contains 15 residues. V lost 3 bases and J lost 3; bases outside the gene matches: 6. The CDR3 region has the DNA TGTGCCAGCAGTTTTTCAGGGGGCATGGACACTGAAGCTTTCCTT. Its protein product is CASSFSGGMDTEAFL.

This chain uses TRBV4-1 with TRBJ2-2; D remains ambiguous. Deletions cut 5 bases from V and 4 bases from J, with 11 bases between. CDR1 and CDR2 (germline): MGHRA, YSYEKL. CDR3 length equals 14 residues. The DNA of the CDR3 is TGCGCCAGCAGCAAGGGCTTATCCACCGGGGAGCTGTTTTTT. Its protein is CASSKGLSTGELFF.

CDR3 loop: CASSPLGRETDTQYF. CDR3 nucleotides: TGTGCCAGTAGTCCTCTCGGGCGGGAGACAGATACGCAGTATTTT. V gene TRBV19 combines with J gene TRBJ2-3; 7 bases are a match to TRBD2. Germline V lookup: CDR1 LNHDA, CDR2 SQIVND (reference sequence). The V segment lost 5 bases and the J segment 3 bases; nucleotides outside the gene matches: 8. CDR3 length: 15 residues.

This clonotype was recorded at least ten times. This chain links TRBV2 with TRBJ1-5; perhaps TRBD1 as D (5 bases). Germline assignment: CDR1 SNHLY and CDR2 FYNNEI. Trimming shortened V by 5 bases and J by 3 bases, and 17 bases separated the two germline ends. This CDR3 has 16 residues. This chain's CDR3 is CASSLFGTAVNQPQHF. The CDR3 region has the DNA TGTGCCAGCAGTCTCTTCGGGACGGCAGTCAATCAGCCCCAGCATTTT.

At least ten counts were recorded for this clonotype. V gene TRBV10-3 combines with J gene TRBJ1-1; D is uncertain. Trimming shortened V by 2 bases and J by 3 bases, and 10 bases separated the two germline ends. Germline V gene data show CDR1 as ENHRY and CDR2 as SYGVKD. This CDR3 is 14 amino acids long. Written as DNA, the CDR3 is TGTGCCATCAGTGAGAGGAACAAAGACACTGAAGCTTTCTTT. This translates into CAISERNKDTEAFF.

Many counts were recorded for this clonotype. This chain links TRBV3-1 with TRBJ1-5; D gene uncertain. The CDR3 has 15 residues. From germline, CDR1 is LGHDT and CDR2 YNNKEL (reference sequence). Trimming pared 1 base from V and 6 bases from J, leaving 13 bases between. The CDR3 loop is CASSQGPPLTQPQHF. DNA for the CDR3: TGTGCCAGCAGCCAAGGCCCCCCCCTTACTCAGCCCCAGCATTTT.

This clonotype was observed at least ten times. The chain carries TRBV29-1 and TRBJ1-4; perhaps TRBD1 as D (6 bases). The V gene lost 6 bases and the J gene lost 8 bases, with 16 bases spanning the gap. There are 13 residues in the CDR3. Germline values: CDR1 SQVTM, CDR2 ANQGSEA. CDR3 region: CSVCLGGGEKLFF. CDR3 coding DNA: TGCAGCGTCTGCCTTGGGGGCGGGGAAAAACTGTTTTTT.

V and J are TRBV6-2 or TRBV6-3 and TRBJ1-4, with D unclear. The CDR3 is 13 residues long. Germline lookup yields CDR1 MNHEY and CDR2 SVGEGT. Trimming removed 4 bases from V and 7 bases from J, with 10 bases in between. CDR3 residues: CASSWTTFEKLFF. The CDR3, as DNA: TGTGCCAGCAGTTGGACGACGTTTGAAAAACTGTTTTTT.

The chain uses TRBV18 and TRBJ1-1; TRBD1 might be the D (5 bases). Trimming removed 3 bases from V and 3 bases from J, with 20 bases in between. CDR3 length equals 17 residues. The germline V gene has CDR1 KGHSH and CDR2 LQKENI. CDR3 sequence (DNA): TGTGCCAGCTCACCTATCGGCCGGGGCAAACAGGACACTGAAGCTTTCTTT. It translates to CASSPIGRGKQDTEAFF.

This clonotype was seen more than once but under ten times. V gene TRBV10-3 combines with J gene TRBJ2-7; 8 bases agree with TRBD1. Losses at the gene ends were 6 bases for V and 4 bases for J; bases not matched to a gene: 5. The CDR3 is 13 residues long. Germline V gene sequence: CDR1 ENHRY, CDR2 SYGVKD. Written as DNA, the CDR3 is TGTGCCATCAGGGACAGGGAAACATACGAGCAGTACTTC. Residues: CAIRDRETYEQYF.

At least ten counts were recorded for this clonotype. The chain couples TRBV20-1 to TRBJ1-2, with 9 bases lining up with TRBD1. Germline values: CDR1 DFQATT, CDR2 SNEGSKA (reference sequence). The CDR3 contains 14 residues. V lost 0 bases, J lost 5 bases, and 4 bases stayed unmatched. The CDR3 sequence is CSAREDRGDYGYTF. As DNA, the CDR3 is TGCAGTGCTAGAGAGGACAGGGGTGATTATGGCTACACCTTC.

The chain employs TRBV7-2 and TRBJ1-4, with D possibly being TRBD1 (6 bases). Germline V CDR1 and CDR2: SGHTA, FQGNSA. V was pared by 3 bases and J by 7 bases, with 9 bases between. The CDR3 contains 13 residues. The CDR3 spells CASSLTRGEKLFF. The DNA of the CDR3 is TGTGCCAGCAGCTTGACCAGGGGTGAAAAACTGTTTTTT.

This clonotype showed up many times. The chain recombines TRBV12-3 or TRBV12-4 with TRBJ2-2; no reliable D call. The CDR3 contains 14 residues. V dropped 3 bases and J dropped 4 bases, with 9 bases sitting between them. The CDR3 sequence: CASSFGQVTGELFF. CDR3 DNA: TGTGCCAGCAGTTTTGGGCAGGTCACCGGGGAGCTGTTTTTT.

This sequence joins TRBV7-9 and TRBJ2-7; 7 bases fit TRBD2. CDR3 length equals 21 residues. Trimming at V came to 0 bases and at J to 1 base, leaving 21 bases not matched to a gene. Germline V lookup: CDR1 SEHNR, CDR2 FQNEAQ (reference sequence). The CDR3 coding sequence is TGTGCCAGCAGCTTAGCGCCATTTGACCTCCCGAGGCGGGAGCGGTCCTACGAGCAGTACTTC. The encoded protein is CASSLAPFDLPRRERSYEQYF. Full variable domain (outside the CDR3, taken from reference TRBV7-9 and TRBJ2-7): DTGVSQNPRHKITKRGQNVTFRCDPISEHNRLYWYRQTLGQGPEFLTYFQNEAQLEKSRLLSDRFSAERPKGSFSTLEIQRTEQGDSAMYLCASSLAPFDLPRRERSYEQYFGPGTRLTVT.

As to this clonotype: Given a much more abundant clone one base away, this may be a read error. J is TRBJ1-1 and V is TRBV20-1; 7 bases line up with TRBD1. Unmatched junction bases numbered 9, after V lost 3 bases and J lost 5 bases. This CDR3 has 14 amino acids. Per the germline V gene, CDR1 is DFQATT and CDR2 is SNEGSKA (reference sequence). The chain's CDR3 is CSASSGRGRTEAFF. The CDR3 region has the DNA TGCAGTGCTAGTTCGGGAAGGGGGCGAACTGAAGCTTTCTTT.

This clonotype occurred many times. V gene TRBV7-8 combines with J gene TRBJ2-1; 11 nucleotides agree with TRBD2. This CDR3 is 16 amino acids long. V was pared by 4 bases and J by 6 bases, with 8 bases of the junction left unmatched. Per the germline V gene, CDR1 is SGHVS and CDR2 is FQNEAQ. The CDR3 spells CASSSKLAGDLNEQFF. As DNA, the CDR3 is TGTGCCAGCAGCTCGAAACTAGCGGGAGACCTCAATGAGCAGTTCTTC.

This clonotype was counted at least ten times. The rearrangement uses TRBV30 and TRBJ2-2; D not resolved. Germline V lookup: CDR1 GTSNPN, CDR2 SVGIG (reference sequence). CDR3 length: 14 amino acids. Trimming stripped 5 bases from V and 5 bases from J, with 15 bases between. In nucleotides, the CDR3 is TGTGCCTGGCCGCGAGTTTTTAGAACCGGGGAGCTGTTTTTT. Translation: CAWPRVFRTGELFF.